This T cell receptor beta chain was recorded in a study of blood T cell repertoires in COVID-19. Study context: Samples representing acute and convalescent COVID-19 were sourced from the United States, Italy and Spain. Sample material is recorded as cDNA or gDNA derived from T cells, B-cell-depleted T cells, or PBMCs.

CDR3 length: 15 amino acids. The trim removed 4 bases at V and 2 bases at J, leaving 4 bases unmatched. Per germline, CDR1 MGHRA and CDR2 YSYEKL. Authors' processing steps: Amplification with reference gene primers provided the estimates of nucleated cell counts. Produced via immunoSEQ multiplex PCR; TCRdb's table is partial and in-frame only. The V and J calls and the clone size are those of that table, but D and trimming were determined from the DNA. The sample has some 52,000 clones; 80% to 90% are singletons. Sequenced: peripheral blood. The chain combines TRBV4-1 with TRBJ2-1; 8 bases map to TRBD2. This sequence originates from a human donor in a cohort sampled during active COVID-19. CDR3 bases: TGCGCCAGCAGCCGGAGTAGCGGGACCTACAATGAGCAGTTCTTC. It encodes CASSRSSGTYNEQFF.